The text below deals with one T cell receptor beta chain. The data originate from a study of blood T cell repertoires in COVID-19. Study-level information: There were acute and convalescent COVID-19 samples, and they came from the United States, Italy and Spain. Sources were T cells, B-cell-depleted T cells, or PBMCs; the material itself was cDNA or gDNA.

The CDR3 has 17 residues. Germline trimming cut 0 bases from V and 1 base from J; bases unmatched to any gene: 4. From germline, CDR1 is SGHRS and CDR2 YFSETQ. As handled by the study authors: Reference gene primer amplification in the assay estimated nucleated cell counts. Sequencing used immunoSEQ multiplex PCR; TCRdb keeps in-frame clones, though not all of them. V, J and clone size reflect that table, while D and trimming were determined from the DNA. The repertoire has approximately 75,000 clones, roughly 86% of them found once; the top ten carry around 29%. The TCR comes from a man aged 45 to 65 with acute or convalescent COVID-19. Sequencing input: peripheral blood. The J gene is TRBJ2-5, the V gene TRBV5-1; 12 bases map to TRBD2. The CDR3 loop is CASSLAASGGAQETQYF. DNA for the CDR3: TGCGCCAGCAGCTTGGCCGCTAGCGGGGGGGCCCAAGAGACCCAGTACTTC.